The 8 T cell receptor beta chains below come from one sample, sequenced in a study of follicular helper T cells after annual influenza vaccination. Generated by immunoSEQ multiplex PCR, the TCRdb table keeps only in-frame clones and is missing some. This table holds approximately 500 clones, 84% found once. The time point is: 2015-2016 season, 7 days after influenza vaccination. This sample comprised CXCR5+ CD38+ circulating T follicular helper cells from blood, obtained 7 days after influenza vaccination. The subset here: circulating Tfh, non-naive CD4+CXCR5+PD-1+ (ICOS+CD38+ or ICOS-CD38-). These receptors were collected from an adult who received the influenza vaccine.

The chain joins TRBV5-1 to TRBJ1-1; D gene uncertain. The germline gives CDR1 SGHRS, CDR2 YFSETQ. Trimming took 5 bases from V and 4 from J, leaving 9 bases between them. CDR3 length: 12 amino acids. The CDR3 spells CASRFDTTEAFF. The DNA for the CDR3 is TGCGCCAGCAGATTTGACACCACTGAAGCTTTCTTT.

CDR3 DNA: TGTGCCAGCAGCTTGGGACTGACCCCGGGATACAATGAGCAGTTCTTC. Translating it yields CASSLGLTPGYNEQFF. J is TRBJ2-1 and V is TRBV7-6, with a possible D match to TRBD2 (6 bases). V was shortened by 3 bases and J by 4 bases, with 16 bases between the two germline ends. The CDR3 has 16 residues. Looked up from germline, CDR1 is SGHVS and CDR2 is FNYEAQ.

The rearrangement joins TRBV5-1 to TRBJ2-6, with D perhaps matching TRBD1 (5 bases). Between the trimmed V and J ends, which lost 0 bases and 1 base, there was a span of 14 bases. The CDR3 length is 18 residues. Germline CDR1 and CDR2: SGHRS and YFSETQ. Written as DNA, the CDR3 is TGCGCCAGCAGCTTGGGTGGGGCAATTCGATCTGGGGCCAACGTCCTGACTTTC. Translating it yields CASSLGGAIRSGANVLTF. Full variable domain (remainder filled in from reference TRBV5-1 and TRBJ2-6): KAGVTQTPRYLIKTRGQQVTLSCSPISGHRSVSWYQQTPGQGLQFLFEYFSETQRNKGNFPGRFSGRQFSNSRSEMNVSTLELGDSALYLCASSLGGAIRSGANVLTFGAGSRLTVL.

The genes are TRBV5-1 and TRBJ1-6, with D perhaps TRBD1 (5 bases). V dropped 1 base and J dropped 10 bases, with 15 bases sitting between them. Germline assignment: CDR1 SGHRS and CDR2 YFSETQ. The CDR3 covers 15 residues. The CDR3 spells CASSLISGLTSPLHF. In nucleotides, the CDR3 is TGCGCCAGCAGCTTGATCTCAGGGCTTACATCACCCCTCCACTTT.

This rearrangement joins TRBV5-6 to TRBJ1-2; TRBD1 aligns across 8 bases. V dropped 0 bases and J dropped 8; count of bases not matched to a gene: 9. There are 15 residues in the CDR3. Germline V gene sequence: CDR1 SGHDT, CDR2 YYEEEE. CDR3 nucleotide sequence: TGTGCCAGCAGCTTGGGGGTCAGGGGGCTCCGGGGCTACACCTTC. It specifies CASSLGVRGLRGYTF.

The rearrangement links TRBV5-1 to TRBJ1-1; 9 bases are a match to TRBD1. The length of the CDR3 is 15 residues. The germline V gene has CDR1 SGHRS and CDR2 YFSETQ. Germline trimming cut 4 bases from V and 6 bases from J; bases unmatched to any gene: 10. CDR3 nucleotide sequence: TGCGCCAGCAGCCCGGGACAGGGTAGAGTACCTGAAGCTTTCTTT. Protein sequence: CASSPGQGRVPEAFF.

V gene TRBV10-3 combines with J gene TRBJ2-7, with a weak D call TRBD2 (6 bases). Germline loops: CDR1 ENHRY, CDR2 SYGVKD. The CDR3 consists of 12 residues. V was shortened by 0 bases and J by 13 bases, with 13 bases between the two germline ends. CDR3 protein: CAISESLTSSYF. The CDR3 nucleotides read TGTGCCATCAGTGAGTCCCTCACTAGCTCCTACTTC.

The chain uses TRBV7-8 and TRBJ2-3, with D possibly being TRBD2 (6 bases). Deletions cut 2 bases from V and 8 bases from J, with 8 bases between. Per the germline V gene, CDR1 is SGHVS and CDR2 is FQNEAQ. This CDR3 is 12 amino acids long. The CDR3: CASSLWEATQYF. DNA for the CDR3: TGTGCCAGCAGCTTATGGGAGGCTACGCAGTATTTT.